This is a list of T cell receptor beta chains from one sample in a study of cytomegalovirus exposure and HLA in healthy donors. Sequencing used immunoSEQ multiplex PCR; TCRdb keeps in-frame clones, though not all of them. This sample has hundreds of thousands of clones, with approximately 87% found just once. Sequencing was carried out using PBMCs. These receptor sequences come from a woman younger than 30 in good health and CMV-seronegative. Each CDR3 is given with its conserved first and last residue. A D gene is named only where the DNA matches it firmly.

cdr3_aa	cdr3_nt	d_call	v_call	j_call
CASSITSGSWETQYF	TGTGCCAGTAGTATAACTAGCGGGAGTTGGGAGACCCAGTACTTC	TRBD2	TRBV19	TRBJ2-5
CASSSSRQGPYEQYF	TGCGCCAGCAGCTCCTCTAGACAGGGTCCCTACGAGCAGTACTTC	TRBD1	TRBV4-3	TRBJ2-7
CASSVARQASSYEQYF	TGTGCCAGCAGCGTAGCTCGGCAGGCGAGCTCCTACGAGCAGTACTTC	.	TRBV9	TRBJ2-7
CASSSQTSGPSYEQYF	TGTGCCAGCAGCTCGCAAACTAGCGGGCCTTCCTACGAGCAGTACTTC	TRBD2	TRBV5-6	TRBJ2-7
CASSQEGRPGDTGELFF	TGCGCCAGCAGCCAAGAGGGGAGGCCCGGGGACACCGGGGAGCTGTTTTTT	.	TRBV4-1	TRBJ2-2
CASSVVTGGNTEAFF	TGTGCCAGCAGCGTGGTTACAGGGGGGAACACTGAAGCTTTCTTT	TRBD1	TRBV7-2	TRBJ1-1
CASRRSPYEQYF	TGTGCCAGCAGGCGTAGTCCCTACGAGCAGTACTTC	.	TRBV7-2	TRBJ2-7
CASSVGASGRFPTGELFF	TGTGCCAGCAGCGTAGGGGCTAGCGGGAGATTCCCCACCGGGGAGCTGTTTTTT	TRBD2	TRBV9	TRBJ2-2
CASRSSAGAGYEQYF	TGTGCCAGCAGATCCTCGGCGGGAGCCGGGTACGAGCAGTACTTC	TRBD2	TRBV6-6	TRBJ2-7
CASSLEGAPNTEAFF	TGTGCCAGCAGCTTAGAGGGGGCCCCGAACACTGAAGCTTTCTTT	TRBD1	TRBV7-8	TRBJ1-1
CASSVASEGGYTF	TGTGCCAGCAGCGTAGCTAGCGAAGGGGGCTACACCTTC	.	TRBV9	TRBJ1-2
CASSSQQFTEAFF	TGTGCCAGCAGTTCCCAACAGTTCACTGAAGCTTTCTTT	.	TRBV6-6	TRBJ1-1
CASSLAMAGVEEKLFF	TGTGCCAGCAGCTTAGCGATGGCAGGGGTGGAAGAAAAACTGTTTTTT	.	TRBV7-6	TRBJ1-4
CASRRTGTGAYQPQHF	TGTGCCAGCAGACGTACCGGGACAGGGGCCTATCAGCCCCAGCATTTT	TRBD1	TRBV28	TRBJ1-5
CASSRDRENTEAFF	TGTGCCAGCAGCAGGGACAGGGAGAACACTGAAGCTTTCTTT	TRBD1	TRBV5-8	TRBJ1-1